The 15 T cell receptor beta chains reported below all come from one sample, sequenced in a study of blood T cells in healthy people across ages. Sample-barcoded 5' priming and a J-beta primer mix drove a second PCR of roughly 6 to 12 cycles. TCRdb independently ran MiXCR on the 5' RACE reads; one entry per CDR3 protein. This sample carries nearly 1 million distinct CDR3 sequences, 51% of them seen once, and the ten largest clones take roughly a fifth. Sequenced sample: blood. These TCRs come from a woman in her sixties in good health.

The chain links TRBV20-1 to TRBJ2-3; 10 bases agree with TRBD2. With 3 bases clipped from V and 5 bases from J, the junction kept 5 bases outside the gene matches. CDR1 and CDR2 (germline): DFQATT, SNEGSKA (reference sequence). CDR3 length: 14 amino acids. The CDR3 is CSARSGRAEDTQYF. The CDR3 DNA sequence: TGCAGTGCTAGGAGCGGGAGGGCCGAAGATACGCAGTATTTT.

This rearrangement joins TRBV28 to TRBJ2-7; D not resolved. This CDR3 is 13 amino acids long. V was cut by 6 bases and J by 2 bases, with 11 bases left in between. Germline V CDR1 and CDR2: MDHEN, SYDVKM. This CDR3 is CASSWPTAYEQYF. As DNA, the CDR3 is TGTGCCAGCAGCTGGCCTACCGCCTACGAGCAGTACTTC.

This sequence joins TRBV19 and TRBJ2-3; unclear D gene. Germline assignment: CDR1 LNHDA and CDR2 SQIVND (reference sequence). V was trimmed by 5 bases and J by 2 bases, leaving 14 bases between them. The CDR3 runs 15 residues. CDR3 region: CASSFGRTDTDTQYF. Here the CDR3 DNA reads TGTGCCAGTAGTTTTGGGCGGACCGACACAGATACGCAGTATTTT.

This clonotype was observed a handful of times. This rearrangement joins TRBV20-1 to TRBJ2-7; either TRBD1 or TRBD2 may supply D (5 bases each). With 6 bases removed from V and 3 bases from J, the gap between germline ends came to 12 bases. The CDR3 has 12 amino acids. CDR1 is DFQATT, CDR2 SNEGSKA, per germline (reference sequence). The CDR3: CSAPSGLYEQYF. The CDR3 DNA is TGCAGTGCCCCGTCGGGGCTCTACGAGCAGTACTTC.

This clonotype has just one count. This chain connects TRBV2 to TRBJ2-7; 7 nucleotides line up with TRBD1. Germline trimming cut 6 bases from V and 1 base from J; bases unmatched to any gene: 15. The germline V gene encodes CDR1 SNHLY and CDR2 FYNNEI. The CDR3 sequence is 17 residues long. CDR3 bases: TGTGCCAGCAGGGTAAACCCCGGGACAGAGGGTTCCTACGAGCAGTACTTC. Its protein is CASRVNPGTEGSYEQYF.

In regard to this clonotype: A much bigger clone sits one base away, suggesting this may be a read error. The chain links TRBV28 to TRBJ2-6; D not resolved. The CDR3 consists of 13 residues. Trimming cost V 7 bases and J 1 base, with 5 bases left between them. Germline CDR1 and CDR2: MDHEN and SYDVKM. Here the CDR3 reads CASMRSGANVLTF. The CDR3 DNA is TGTGCCAGCATGAGATCTGGGGCCAACGTCCTGACTTTC.

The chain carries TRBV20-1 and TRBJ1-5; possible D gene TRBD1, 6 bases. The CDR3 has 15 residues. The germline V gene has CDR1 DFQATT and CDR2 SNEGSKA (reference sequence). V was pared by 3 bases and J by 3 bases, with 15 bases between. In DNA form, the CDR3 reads TGCAGTGCTAGTGGGCTACAGGGTTTCAATCAGCCCCAGCATTTT. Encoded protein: CSASGLQGFNQPQHF.

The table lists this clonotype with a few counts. The CDR3 protein is CSVPPGLSTDTQYF. The CDR3 DNA is TGCAGTGTTCCACCTGGACTGTCCACAGATACGCAGTATTTT. V and J are TRBV20-1 and TRBJ2-3; D perhaps matches TRBD2 (5 bases). CDR1 is DFQATT, CDR2 SNEGSKA, per germline (reference sequence). The CDR3 is 14 residues long. V lost 7 bases and J 2 bases, leaving 16 bases between the germline ends.

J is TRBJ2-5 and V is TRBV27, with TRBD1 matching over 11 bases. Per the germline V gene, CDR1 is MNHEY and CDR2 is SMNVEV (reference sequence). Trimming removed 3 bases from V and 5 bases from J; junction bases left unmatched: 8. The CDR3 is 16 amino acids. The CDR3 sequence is CASSFLGQGAVETQYF. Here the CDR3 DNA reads TGTGCCAGCAGTTTTCTAGGACAGGGGGCTGTTGAGACCCAGTACTTC.

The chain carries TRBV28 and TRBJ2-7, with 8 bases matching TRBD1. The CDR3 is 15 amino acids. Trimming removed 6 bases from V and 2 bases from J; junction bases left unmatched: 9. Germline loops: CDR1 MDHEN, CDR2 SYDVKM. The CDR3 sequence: CASRMGQDSTYEQYF. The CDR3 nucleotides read TGTGCCAGCAGGATGGGACAGGACTCCACCTACGAGCAGTACTTC.

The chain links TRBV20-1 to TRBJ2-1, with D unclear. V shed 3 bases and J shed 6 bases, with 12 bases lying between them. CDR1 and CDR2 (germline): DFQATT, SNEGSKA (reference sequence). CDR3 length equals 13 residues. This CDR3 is CSARAAPGNEQFF. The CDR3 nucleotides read TGCAGTGCTAGGGCAGCCCCCGGCAATGAGCAGTTCTTC.

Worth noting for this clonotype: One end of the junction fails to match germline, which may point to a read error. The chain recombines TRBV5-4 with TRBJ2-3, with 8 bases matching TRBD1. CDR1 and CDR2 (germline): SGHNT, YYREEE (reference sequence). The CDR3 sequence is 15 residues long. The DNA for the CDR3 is TGTGCCAGCAGCTTGAAAACAGGGGGTATAGATACGCTGTATTTT. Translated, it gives CASSLKTGGIDTLYF.

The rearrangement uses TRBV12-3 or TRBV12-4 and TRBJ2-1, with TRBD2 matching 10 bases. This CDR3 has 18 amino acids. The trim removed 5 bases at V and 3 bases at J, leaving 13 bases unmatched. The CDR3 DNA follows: TGTGCCAGCAGTGCGGATACGGGACTAGCGAGAGACTACAATGAGCAGTTCTTC. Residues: CASSADTGLARDYNEQFF.

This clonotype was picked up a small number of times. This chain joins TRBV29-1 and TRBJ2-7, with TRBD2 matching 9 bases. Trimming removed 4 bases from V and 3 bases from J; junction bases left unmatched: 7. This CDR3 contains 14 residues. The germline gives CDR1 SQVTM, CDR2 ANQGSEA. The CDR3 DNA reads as TGCAGCGTTGTAGGTTTTAGCGGGGGCTACGAGCAGTACTTC. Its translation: CSVVGFSGGYEQYF.

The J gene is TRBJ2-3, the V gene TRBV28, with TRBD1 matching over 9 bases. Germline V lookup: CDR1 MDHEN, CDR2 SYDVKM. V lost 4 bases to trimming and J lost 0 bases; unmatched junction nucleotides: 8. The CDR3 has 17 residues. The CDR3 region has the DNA TGTGCCAGCAGTTATGCGGGACAGGGCAGTAGCACAGATACGCAGTATTTT. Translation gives CASSYAGQGSSTDTQYF. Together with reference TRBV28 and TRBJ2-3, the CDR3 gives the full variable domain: DVKVTQSSRYLVKRTGEKVFLECVQDMDHENMFWYRQDPGLGLRLIYFSYDVKMKEKGDIPEGYSVSREKKERFSLILESASTNQTSMYLCASSYAGQGSSTDTQYFGPGTRLTVL.